Listed below are T cell receptor beta chains from one sample, sequenced in a study of OX40 agonist ivuxolimab in advanced cancers. Clones were read by immunoSEQ multiplex PCR, and TCRdb kept only the in-frame ones, dropping some. The sample has 50,000 to 75,000 clones, 87% seen once. The sample was CD4+ or CD8+ T cells sorted from blood, taken in a trial of the OX40 agonist ivuxolimab. All receptors derive from an adult with an advanced solid tumor such as melanoma, head and neck, liver or kidney cancer. CDR3s include the opening cysteine and the closing phenylalanine or tryptophan. The size entry is marked missing in some rows and otherwise reads once, few, many or a size class.

clone size: NA
V gene: TRBV5-4
CDR3 protein: CASSLSYGGASSYEQYF

clone size: NA
V gene: TRBV5-4
CDR3 protein: CASSVGGGRVSMNTEAFF

clone size: NA
V gene: TRBV29-1
CDR3 protein: CSVEFGPSNTGELFF

clone size: NA
V gene: TRBV9
CDR3 protein: CASSARGLAGINTQYF

clone size: NA
V gene: TRBV5-1
CDR3 protein: CASSLTLTLYDEQYF

clone size: once
V gene: TRBV9
CDR3 protein: CASSVDSLNTEAFF

clone size: NA
V gene: TRBV19
CDR3 protein: CASSAIRDRENTEAFF

clone size: NA
V gene: TRBV6-1
CDR3 protein: CASGVGGTEAFF

clone size: NA
V gene: TRBV6-5
CDR3 protein: CASSRQGNYGYTF

clone size: NA
V gene: TRBV19
CDR3 protein: CASSIVNLRQFQPQHF

clone size: NA
V gene: TRBV4-1
CDR3 protein: CASSHVMPGPYTGELFF

clone size: NA
V gene: TRBV5-3
CDR3 protein: CARRVLGGSNSPLHF

clone size: NA
V gene: TRBV18
CDR3 protein: CASSPRAEPPGQGASGQTMKGRFF

clone size: NA
V gene: TRBV6-6
CDR3 protein: CASSYVLRAGELFF

clone size: NA
V gene: TRBV9
CDR3 protein: CASSVGEESANEKLFF

clone size: NA
V gene: TRBV6-5
CDR3 protein: CATGQAPVYEQYF

clone size: once
V gene: TRBV5-8
CDR3 protein: CASRPYNQPQHF

clone size: NA
V gene: TRBV5-5
CDR3 protein: CASTPGLPGNYGYTF

clone size: NA
V gene: TRBV7-6
CDR3 protein: CASSLGESSYEQYF

clone size: NA
V gene: TRBV7-9
CDR3 protein: CASSLEVAKNIQYF

clone size: NA
V gene: TRBV5-1
CDR3 protein: CASSLLGSSGGYNEQFF

clone size: few
V gene: TRBV7-9
CDR3 protein: CASRPKDRIGTEAFF

clone size: NA
V gene: TRBV5-6
CDR3 protein: CASTTSRGLLMTYEQYF

clone size: NA
V gene: TRBV9
CDR3 protein: CASSVGGQTYGYTF

clone size: NA
V gene: TRBV27
CDR3 protein: CASSLRPPGHQNTEAFF

clone size: NA
V gene: TRBV4-1
CDR3 protein: CASSSTDRNNQPQHF

clone size: NA
V gene: TRBV20-1
CDR3 protein: CSAMVNTEAFF

clone size: NA
V gene: TRBV19
CDR3 protein: CASSSLPGQGRYEQYF

clone size: NA
V gene: TRBV11-3
CDR3 protein: CASSSDSGTGDSPLHF

clone size: few
V gene: TRBV10-3
CDR3 protein: CAISGTESNYNSPLHF

clone size: NA
V gene: TRBV5-1
CDR3 protein: CASSLGSGGAETQYF

clone size: NA
V gene: TRBV4-1
CDR3 protein: CASSQQGGYEQYF

clone size: NA
V gene: TRBV4-2
CDR3 protein: CASSQETLSNQPQHF

clone size: NA
V gene: TRBV11-2
CDR3 protein: CASSLLRGGRAQYF

clone size: NA
V gene: TRBV6-1
CDR3 protein: CASKGVGTNYGYTF

clone size: NA
V gene: TRBV18
CDR3 protein: CASSNQDNQPQHF

clone size: NA
V gene: TRBV6-1
CDR3 protein: CASSQRNRGFKAFF

clone size: NA
V gene: TRBV6-5
CDR3 protein: CASRESTDTQYF

clone size: NA
V gene: TRBV6-5
CDR3 protein: CASSWRDTQYF

clone size: NA
V gene: TRBV5-6
CDR3 protein: CASSSDRHNSPLHF

clone size: NA
V gene: TRBV19
CDR3 protein: CASSLRGGGNEQYF

clone size: NA
V gene: TRBV5-4
CDR3 protein: CASSLLSIPYEQYF

clone size: NA
V gene: TRBV7-9
CDR3 protein: CASGGALSGANVLTF

clone size: NA
V gene: TRBV27
CDR3 protein: CASSSGWTGGSSYNSPLHF

clone size: NA
V gene: TRBV6-1
CDR3 protein: CASSEASRLNF

clone size: few
V gene: TRBV5-4
CDR3 protein: CASSGGTHTEAFF

clone size: once
V gene: TRBV5-1
CDR3 protein: CASSYGPDTQYF

clone size: NA
V gene: TRBV7-2
CDR3 protein: CASNQDRVGEQFF

clone size: NA
V gene: TRBV19
CDR3 protein: CASSLSLDTQYF

clone size: NA
V gene: TRBV4-1
CDR3 protein: CASSPSPLADSYNEQFF